This T cell receptor (beta chain) stems from a study of T cell responses to AZD1222 COVID-19 vaccine (dated by TCRdb to about 2021). With respect to the entire study: Because spike-specific TCR depth and breadth did not differ between the two schedules, AZD1222 recipients who got a second dose at roughly 4 weeks were pooled with those who got a second dose at roughly 12 weeks. TCR sequencing covered some 250 trial participants: 200 to 220 given two doses of AZD1222 and around 26 given two doses of MenACWY control vaccine. Trial participants were enrolled into age subgroups of 18-55, 56-69 and 70-plus years, which contained around 140, 26 and 57 TCR-sequenced participants, respectively. Findings and caveats that apply to the study as a whole: The 56-69-year group was small, and its depth increase did not reach significance, likely because of low power. A significant rise in spike-specific TCR breadth and depth was observed after two AZD1222 doses relative to day 0 and relative to MenACWY recipients. Because no day 14 peak-response samples were available, the repertoires could be characterized only after the peak T cell response. Participants were mostly white British and included more females than males, and it was suggested by the authors that clonal diversity may have been underestimated. The vaccine-associated CD4 TCRs covered the entire spike protein, and the dominant responses fell in regions 160-218 and 743-854. Reportedly, close to half of the unique spike-specific TCRs recognized epitopes lying outside the regions that are mutated in the B.1.351 and B.1.1.7 variants. Conclusions about previously exposed vaccinees are limited, since just five or six AZD1222 recipients were seropositive for SARS-CoV-2 at baseline.

From cysteine to phenylalanine, the CDR3 is 18 amino acids long. The entry retains the CDR3 DNA only, 54 bases that are in frame from base 1. V loses 5 bases at its end and J loses 9 bases; junction bases beyond the gene matches: 22. According to the germline V gene (reference sequence), CDR1 reads MNHNY and CDR2 reads SVGAGI. The CDR3 regions of human TCRbeta chains were analyzed by immunosequencing. Per the source publication's procedure: TCRs in the repertoires were compared against a reference library of SARS-CoV-2-specific TCRs that had been generated with the MIRA antigen-specificity platform. Breadth was defined as the fraction of unique TCRs that were SARS-CoV-2-associated. Depth was defined as the fraction of total T cells that were SARS-CoV-2-associated. Using the MIRA data, each spike-specific TCR was assigned both to the spike region to which the TCR was reactive and to a CD4 or CD8 class. Log10-transformed breadth and depth values were compared by one-way ANOVA with Sidak's multiple comparisons tests. TCRdb took this table from immuneACCESS and kept in-frame rearrangements with V and J called. Such tables lack part of the clones; where checked against another copy, unresolved V genes explain under half of the gap, and the rest is unexplained. The V and J calls and clone size are taken from that table; D and trimming were inferred from the DNA. The sample records more than 85,000 clones, 70% to 90% of which are singletons. The ten largest clonotypes hold approximately 15% of the sample.

Explained via the paper, the time point label denotes: baseline before first vaccination. Vaccinee samples came from UK trials COV001 and COV002, including a single-blind randomized controlled phase 2/3 trial of AZD1222 (ChAdOx1 nCoV-19) in healthy adults. For TCRbeta chain sequencing, PBMC samples were collected from trial participants at day 0 and at day 28 after the second dose. Notes on this clone: The clone's antigen remains unknown. Nothing much larger sits one base from this clone, and base qualities are not available.

The chain is assembled from TRBV6-6 and TRBJ2-1; 7 bases in the junction line up with TRBD2. The sample in question was peripheral blood, obtained on day 0 of AZD1222 vaccination. The receptor comes from an adult in good health. The CDR3 sequence is CASSPTPPGGGPRGEQFF. The nucleotide sequence is given as TGTGCCAGCAGTCCCACCCCCCCCGGGGGAGGGCCTAGAGGTGAGCAGTTCTTC.